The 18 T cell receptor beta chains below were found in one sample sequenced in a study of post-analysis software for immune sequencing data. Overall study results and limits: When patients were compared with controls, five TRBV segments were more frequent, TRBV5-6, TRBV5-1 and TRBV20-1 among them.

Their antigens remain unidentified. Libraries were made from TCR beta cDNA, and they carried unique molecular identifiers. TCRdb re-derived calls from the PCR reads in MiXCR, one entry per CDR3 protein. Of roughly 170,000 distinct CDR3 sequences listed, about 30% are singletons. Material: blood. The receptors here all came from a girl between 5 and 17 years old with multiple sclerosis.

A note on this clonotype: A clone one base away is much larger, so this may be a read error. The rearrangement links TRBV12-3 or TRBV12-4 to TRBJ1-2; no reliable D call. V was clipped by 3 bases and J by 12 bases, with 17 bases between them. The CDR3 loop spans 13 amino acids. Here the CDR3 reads CASSFLRAYGHTF. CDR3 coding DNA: TGTGCCAGCAGTTTTCTCCGGGCATACGGCCACACCTTC.

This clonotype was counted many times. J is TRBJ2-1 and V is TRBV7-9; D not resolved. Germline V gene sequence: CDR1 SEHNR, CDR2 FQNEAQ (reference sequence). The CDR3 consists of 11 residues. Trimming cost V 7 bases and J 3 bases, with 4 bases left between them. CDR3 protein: CASIDYNEQFF. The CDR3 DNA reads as TGTGCCAGCATCGACTACAATGAGCAGTTCTTC.

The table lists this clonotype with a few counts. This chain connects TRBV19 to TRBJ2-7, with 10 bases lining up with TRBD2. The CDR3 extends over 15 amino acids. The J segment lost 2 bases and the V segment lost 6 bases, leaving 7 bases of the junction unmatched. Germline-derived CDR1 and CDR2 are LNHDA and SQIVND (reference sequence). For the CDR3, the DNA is TGTGCCAGTAGGCTCCTAGCGGGAGACCCCTACGAGCAGTACTTC. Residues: CASRLLAGDPYEQYF.

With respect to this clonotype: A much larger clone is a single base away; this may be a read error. CDR3 residues: CSVVAGQSYNEQYF. In nucleotides, the CDR3 is TGCAGCGTTGTAGCGGGACAGTCGTACAATGAGCAGTACTTC. The chain is built from TRBV29-1 and TRBJ2-5, with D maybe TRBD2 (8 bases). V lost 4 bases and J lost 11, with 23 bases in between. The CDR3 totals 14 residues. In germline, CDR1 is SQVTM, CDR2 ANQGSEA.

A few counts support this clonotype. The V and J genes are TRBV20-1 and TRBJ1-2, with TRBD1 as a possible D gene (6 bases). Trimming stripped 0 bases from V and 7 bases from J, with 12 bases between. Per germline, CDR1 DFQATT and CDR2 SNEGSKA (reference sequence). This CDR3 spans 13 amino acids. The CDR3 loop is CSARDVGGLGYTF. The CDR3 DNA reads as TGCAGTGCTAGAGATGTTGGGGGGCTTGGCTACACCTTC.

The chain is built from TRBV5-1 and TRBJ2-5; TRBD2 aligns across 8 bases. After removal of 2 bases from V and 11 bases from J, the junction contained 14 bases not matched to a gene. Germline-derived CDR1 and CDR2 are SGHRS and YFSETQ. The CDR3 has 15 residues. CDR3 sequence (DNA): TGCGCCAGCAGCTTAGGCCCAGCGGGAGAAAATGAGCAGTACTTC. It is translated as CASSLGPAGENEQYF.

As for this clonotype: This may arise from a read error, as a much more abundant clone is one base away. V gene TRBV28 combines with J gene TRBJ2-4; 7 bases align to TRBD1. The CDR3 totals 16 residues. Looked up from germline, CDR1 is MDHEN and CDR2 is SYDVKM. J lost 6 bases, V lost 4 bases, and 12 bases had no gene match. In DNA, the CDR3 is TGTGCCAGCAGTTCAAATAAGGAACAGGGGTCAAACATTCAGTACTTC. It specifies CASSSNKEQGSNIQYF.

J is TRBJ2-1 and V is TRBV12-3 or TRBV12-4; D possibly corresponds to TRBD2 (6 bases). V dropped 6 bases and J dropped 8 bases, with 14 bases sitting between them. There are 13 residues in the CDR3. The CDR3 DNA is TGTGCCAGCAGGGCATCGGCGGGATATGAGCAGTTCTTC. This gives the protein CASRASAGYEQFF.

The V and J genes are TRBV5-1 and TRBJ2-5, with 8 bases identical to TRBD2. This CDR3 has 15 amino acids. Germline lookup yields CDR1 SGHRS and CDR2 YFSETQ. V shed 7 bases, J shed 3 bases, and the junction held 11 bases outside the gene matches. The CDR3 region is CASAQGLAGKETQYF. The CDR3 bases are TGCGCCAGCGCCCAAGGGCTAGCGGGCAAAGAGACCCAGTACTTC.

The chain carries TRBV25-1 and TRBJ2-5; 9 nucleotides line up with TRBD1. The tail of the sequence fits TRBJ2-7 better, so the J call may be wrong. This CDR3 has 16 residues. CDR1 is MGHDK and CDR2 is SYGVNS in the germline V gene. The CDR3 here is CASSEFRRQGVLEQYF. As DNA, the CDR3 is TGTGCCAGCAGTGAATTTAGGAGACAGGGGGTTCTCGAGCAGTACTTC.

DNA of the CDR3: TGTGCCAGCAGCTTATCTGAGACTAGCGGGACCACCGATACCTACGAGCAGTACTTC. Its translation is CASSLSETSGTTDTYEQYF. This rearrangement joins TRBV13 to TRBJ2-7, with 11 positions matching TRBD2. The germline CDR1 and CDR2 sequences are PRHDT and FYEKMQ (reference sequence). After removal of 2 bases from V and 2 bases from J, the junction contained 14 bases not matched to a gene. The CDR3 is made up of 19 amino acids.

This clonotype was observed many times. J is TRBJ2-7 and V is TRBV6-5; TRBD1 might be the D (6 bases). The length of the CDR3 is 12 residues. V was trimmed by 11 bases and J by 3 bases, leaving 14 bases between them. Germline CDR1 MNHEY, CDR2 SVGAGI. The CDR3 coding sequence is TGTGCCGTACAGGGAAAGGTCTACGAGCAGTACTTC. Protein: CAVQGKVYEQYF.

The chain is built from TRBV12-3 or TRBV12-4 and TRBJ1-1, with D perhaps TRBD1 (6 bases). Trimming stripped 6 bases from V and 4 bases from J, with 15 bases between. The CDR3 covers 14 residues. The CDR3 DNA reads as TGTGCCAGCAGGCCTTTCGAACAGGGCACTGAAGCTTTCTTT. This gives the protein CASRPFEQGTEAFF.

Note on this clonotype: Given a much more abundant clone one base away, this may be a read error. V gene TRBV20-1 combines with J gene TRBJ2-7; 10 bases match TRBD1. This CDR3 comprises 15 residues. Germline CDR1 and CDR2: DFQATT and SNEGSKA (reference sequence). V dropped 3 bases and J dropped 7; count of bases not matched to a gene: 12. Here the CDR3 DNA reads TGCAGTGCTAGCCCATGGACAGGGGGGGGCTTGGAGCAGTACTTC. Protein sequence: CSASPWTGGGLEQYF.

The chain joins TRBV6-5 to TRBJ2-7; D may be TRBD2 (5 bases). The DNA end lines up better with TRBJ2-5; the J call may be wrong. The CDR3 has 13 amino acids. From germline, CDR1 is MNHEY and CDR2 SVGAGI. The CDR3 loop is CASSYSREETQYF. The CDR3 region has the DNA TGTGCCAGCAGTTACTCGAGGGAAGAGACCCAGTACTTC.

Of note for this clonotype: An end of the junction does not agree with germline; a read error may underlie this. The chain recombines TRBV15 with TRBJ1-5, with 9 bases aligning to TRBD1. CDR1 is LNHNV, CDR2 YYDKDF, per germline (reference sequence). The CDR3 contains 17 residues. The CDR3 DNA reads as TGTGCCACCAACAGAGATGGGACAGGGACAAGAAATCAGCCCCAGCATTTT. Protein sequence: CATNRDGTGTRNQPQHF.

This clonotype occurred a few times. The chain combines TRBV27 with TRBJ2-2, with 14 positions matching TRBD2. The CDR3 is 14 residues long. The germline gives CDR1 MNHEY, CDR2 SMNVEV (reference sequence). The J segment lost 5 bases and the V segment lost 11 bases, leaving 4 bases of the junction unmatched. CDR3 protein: CACRLAGGTGELFF. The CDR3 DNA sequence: TGTGCCTGTCGACTAGCGGGAGGGACCGGGGAGCTGTTTTTT.

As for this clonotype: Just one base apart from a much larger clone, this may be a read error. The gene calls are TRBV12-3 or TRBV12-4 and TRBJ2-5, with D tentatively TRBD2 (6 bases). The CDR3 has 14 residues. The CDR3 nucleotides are TGTGCCAACAGTTTAAGGGACTCCTCTCGGGAGCAGTACTTC. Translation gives CANSLRDSSREQYF.